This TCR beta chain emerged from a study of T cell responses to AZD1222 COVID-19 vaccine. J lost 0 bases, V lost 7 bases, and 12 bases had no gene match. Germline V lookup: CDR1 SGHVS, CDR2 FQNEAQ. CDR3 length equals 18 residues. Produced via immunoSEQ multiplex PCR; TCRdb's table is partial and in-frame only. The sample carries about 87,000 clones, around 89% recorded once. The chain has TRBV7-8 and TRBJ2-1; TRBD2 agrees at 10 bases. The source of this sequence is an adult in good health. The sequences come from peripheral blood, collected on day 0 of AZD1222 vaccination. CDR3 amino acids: CASTATSGLASSYNEQFF. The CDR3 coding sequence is TGTGCCAGCACCGCGACTAGCGGGCTGGCCAGCTCCTACAATGAGCAGTTCTTC.